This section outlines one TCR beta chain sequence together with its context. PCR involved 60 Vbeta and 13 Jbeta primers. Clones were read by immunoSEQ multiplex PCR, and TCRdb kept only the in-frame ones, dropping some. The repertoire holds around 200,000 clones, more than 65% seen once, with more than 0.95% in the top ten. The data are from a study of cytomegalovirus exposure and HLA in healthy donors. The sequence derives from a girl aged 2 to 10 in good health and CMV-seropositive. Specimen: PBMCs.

Written as DNA, the CDR3 is TGTGCCTGGAGTTCTCGTGCGGGGGGCCTTACAGATACGCAGTATTTT. Residues: CAWSSRAGGLTDTQYF. The chain is built from TRBV30 and TRBJ2-3; 8 bases fit TRBD2. V lost 2 bases, J lost 3 bases, and 10 bases stayed unmatched. From germline, CDR1 is GTSNPN and CDR2 SVGIG (reference sequence). The CDR3 has 16 amino acids.